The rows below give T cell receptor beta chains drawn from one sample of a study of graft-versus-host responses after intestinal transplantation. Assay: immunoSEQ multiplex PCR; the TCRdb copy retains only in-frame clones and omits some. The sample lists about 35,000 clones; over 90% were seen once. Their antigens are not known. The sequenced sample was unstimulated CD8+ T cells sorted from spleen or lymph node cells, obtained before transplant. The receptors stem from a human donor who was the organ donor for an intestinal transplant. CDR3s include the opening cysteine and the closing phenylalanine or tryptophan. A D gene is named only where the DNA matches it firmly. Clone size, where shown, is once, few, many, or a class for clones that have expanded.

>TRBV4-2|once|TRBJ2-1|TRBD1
CASSSGQGVSEQFF
TGTGCCAGCAGCTCAGGACAGGGGGTGAGCGAGCAGTTCTTC
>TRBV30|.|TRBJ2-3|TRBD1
CAWTGTGTDTQYF
TGTGCCTGGACCGGGACAGGCACAGATACGCAGTATTTT
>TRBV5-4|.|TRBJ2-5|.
CASSDGVETQYF
TGTGCCAGCAGCGATGGGGTCGAGACCCAGTACTTC
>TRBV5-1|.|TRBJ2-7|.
CASSLGYEQYF
TGCGCCAGCAGCTTGGGTTACGAGCAGTACTTC
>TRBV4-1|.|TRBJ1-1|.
CASSQVFQGTEAFF
TGCGCCAGCAGCCAAGTGTTCCAGGGTACTGAAGCTTTCTTT
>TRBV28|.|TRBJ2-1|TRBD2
CASSFPSAGEQYNEQFF
TGTGCCAGCAGTTTCCCCTCAGCGGGAGAGCAATACAATGAGCAGTTCTTC
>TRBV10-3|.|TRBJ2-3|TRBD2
CAISSGGGLAGTWGDTQYF
TGTGCCATCAGCTCGGGGGGGGGACTAGCGGGAACTTGGGGAGATACGCAGTATTTT
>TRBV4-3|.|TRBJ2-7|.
CASSQVRDTTSYEQYF
TGCGCCAGCAGCCAAGTCCGGGACACAACCTCCTACGAGCAGTACTTC
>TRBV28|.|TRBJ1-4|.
CASVSEGVEKLFF
TGTGCCAGCGTTTCGGAGGGCGTGGAAAAACTGTTTTTT
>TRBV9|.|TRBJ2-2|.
CASSVEIRDQGVGELFF
TGTGCCAGCAGCGTAGAGATAAGGGACCAAGGGGTCGGGGAGCTGTTTTTT
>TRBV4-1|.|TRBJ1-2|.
CASSQDSGGAFGYTF
TGCGCCAGCAGCCAAGATTCGGGGGGCGCTTTTGGCTACACCTTC
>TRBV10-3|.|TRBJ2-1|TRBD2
CAIRGSLAGVINEQFF
TGTGCCATCAGGGGGTCGCTAGCGGGAGTAATAAATGAGCAGTTCTTC
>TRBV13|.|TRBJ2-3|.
CASSLGRAGADTQYF
TGTGCCAGCAGCTTGGGACGTGCCGGGGCAGATACGCAGTATTTT
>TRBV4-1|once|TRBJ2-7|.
CASSHRESYEQYF
TGCGCCAGCAGCCACAGGGAGTCCTACGAGCAGTACTTC
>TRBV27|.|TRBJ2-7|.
CASSLFSGSSYEQYF
TGTGCCAGCAGTTTATTCAGCGGCTCCTCCTACGAGCAGTACTTC
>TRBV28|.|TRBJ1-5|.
CALGGYSNQPQHF
TGTGCATTGGGTGGGTATAGCAATCAGCCCCAGCATTTT
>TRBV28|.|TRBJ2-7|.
CASSPGSYEQYF
TGTGCCAGCAGTCCCGGCAGCTACGAGCAGTACTTC
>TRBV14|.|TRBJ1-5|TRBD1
CASSPGTGGQPQHF
TGTGCCAGCAGCCCCGGGACAGGGGGTCAGCCCCAGCATTTT
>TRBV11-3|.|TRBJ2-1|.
CASSLRYSEQFF
TGTGCCAGCAGCTTGCGGTACAGTGAGCAGTTCTTC
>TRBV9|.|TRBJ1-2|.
CASAPAGNYGYTF
TGTGCCAGTGCCCCGGCGGGTAACTATGGCTACACCTTC
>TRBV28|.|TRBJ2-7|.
CASSGSRDISYEQYF
TGTGCCAGCAGCGGGTCAAGGGACATCTCCTACGAGCAGTACTTC
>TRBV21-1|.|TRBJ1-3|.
CAGPRAFSGNTIYF
TGTGCCGGACCCAGAGCCTTCTCTGGAAACACCATATATTTT